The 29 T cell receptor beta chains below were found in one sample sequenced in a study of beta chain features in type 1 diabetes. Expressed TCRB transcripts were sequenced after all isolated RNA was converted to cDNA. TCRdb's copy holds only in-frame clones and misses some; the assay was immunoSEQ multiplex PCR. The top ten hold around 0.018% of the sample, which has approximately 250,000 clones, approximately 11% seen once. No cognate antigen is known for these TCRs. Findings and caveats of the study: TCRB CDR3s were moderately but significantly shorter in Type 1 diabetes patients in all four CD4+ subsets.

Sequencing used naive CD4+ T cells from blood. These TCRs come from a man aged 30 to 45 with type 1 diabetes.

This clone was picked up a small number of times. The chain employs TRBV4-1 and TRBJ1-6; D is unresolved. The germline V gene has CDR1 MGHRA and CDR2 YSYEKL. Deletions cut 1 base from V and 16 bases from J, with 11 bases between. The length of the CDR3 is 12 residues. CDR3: CASSQVRGALHF. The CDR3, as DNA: TGCGCCAGCAGCCAAGTAAGAGGAGCTCTCCACTTT.

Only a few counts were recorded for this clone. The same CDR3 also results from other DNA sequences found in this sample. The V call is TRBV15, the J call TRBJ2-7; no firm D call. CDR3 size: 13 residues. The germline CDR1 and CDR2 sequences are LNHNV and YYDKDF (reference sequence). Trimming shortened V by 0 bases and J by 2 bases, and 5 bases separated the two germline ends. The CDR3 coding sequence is TGTGCCACCAGCAGAGATCTAGCCTACGAGCAGTACTTC. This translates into CATSRDLAYEQYF. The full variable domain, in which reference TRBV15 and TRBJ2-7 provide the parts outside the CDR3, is DAMVIQNPRYQVTQFGKPVTLSCSQTLNHNVMYWYQQKSSQAPKLLFHYYDKDFNNEADTPDNFQSRRPNTSFCFLDIRSPGLGDTAMYLCATSRDLAYEQYFGPGTRLTVT.

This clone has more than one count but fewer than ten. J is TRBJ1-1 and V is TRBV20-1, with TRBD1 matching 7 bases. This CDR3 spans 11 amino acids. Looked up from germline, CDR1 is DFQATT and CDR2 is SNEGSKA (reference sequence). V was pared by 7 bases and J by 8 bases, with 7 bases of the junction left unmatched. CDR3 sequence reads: CSGRSGGEAFF. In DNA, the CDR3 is TGCAGTGGAAGGTCAGGGGGGGAAGCTTTCTTT.

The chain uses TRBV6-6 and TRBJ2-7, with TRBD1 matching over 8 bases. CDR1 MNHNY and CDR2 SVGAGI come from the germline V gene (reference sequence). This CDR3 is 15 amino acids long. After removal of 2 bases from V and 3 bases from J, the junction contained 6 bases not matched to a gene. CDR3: CASSYPRTGFYEQYF. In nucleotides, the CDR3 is TGTGCCAGCAGTTACCCTCGGACAGGGTTCTACGAGCAGTACTTC.

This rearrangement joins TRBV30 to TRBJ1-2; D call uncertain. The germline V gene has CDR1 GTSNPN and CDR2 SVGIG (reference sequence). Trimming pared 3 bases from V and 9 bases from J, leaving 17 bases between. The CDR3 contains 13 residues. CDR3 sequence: CAWRGSGLASYTF. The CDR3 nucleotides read TGTGCCTGGAGAGGGTCTGGACTCGCGAGCTACACCTTC.

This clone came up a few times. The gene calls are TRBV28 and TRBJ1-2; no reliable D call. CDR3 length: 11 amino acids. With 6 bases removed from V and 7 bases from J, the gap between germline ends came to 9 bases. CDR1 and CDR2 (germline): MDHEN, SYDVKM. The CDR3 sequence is CASSSRGGYTF. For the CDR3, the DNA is TGTGCCAGCAGCTCCCGGGGTGGCTACACCTTC.

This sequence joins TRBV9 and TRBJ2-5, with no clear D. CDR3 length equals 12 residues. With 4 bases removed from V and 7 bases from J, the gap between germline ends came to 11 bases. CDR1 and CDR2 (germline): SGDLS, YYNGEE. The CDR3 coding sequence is TGTGCCAGCAGCCCATCTCGAGGGACCCAGTACTTC. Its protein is CASSPSRGTQYF.

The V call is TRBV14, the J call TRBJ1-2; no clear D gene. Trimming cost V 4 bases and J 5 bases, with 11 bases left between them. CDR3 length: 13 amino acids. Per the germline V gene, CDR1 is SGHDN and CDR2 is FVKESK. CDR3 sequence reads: CASSRTEEYGYTF. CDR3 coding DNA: TGTGCCAGCAGCCGAACAGAAGAATATGGCTACACCTTC. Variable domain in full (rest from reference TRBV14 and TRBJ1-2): EAGVTQFPSHSVIEKGQTVTLRCDPISGHDNLYWYRRVMGKEIKFLLHFVKESKQDESGMPNNRFLAERTGGTYSTLKVQPAELEDSGVYFCASSRTEEYGYTFGSGTRLTVV.

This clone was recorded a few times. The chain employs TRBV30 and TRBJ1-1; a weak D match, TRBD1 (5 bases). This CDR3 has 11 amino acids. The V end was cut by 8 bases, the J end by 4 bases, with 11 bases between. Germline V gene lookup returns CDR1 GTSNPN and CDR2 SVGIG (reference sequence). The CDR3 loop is CATGVSTEAFF. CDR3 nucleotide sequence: TGTGCCACGGGGGTCAGCACTGAAGCTTTCTTT.

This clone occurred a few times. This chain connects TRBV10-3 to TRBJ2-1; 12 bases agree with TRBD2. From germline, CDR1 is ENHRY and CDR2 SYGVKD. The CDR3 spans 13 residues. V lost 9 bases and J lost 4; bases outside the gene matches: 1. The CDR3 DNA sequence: TGTGCCATTACTAGCGGGGGGTACAATGAGCAGTTCTTC. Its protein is CAITSGGYNEQFF.

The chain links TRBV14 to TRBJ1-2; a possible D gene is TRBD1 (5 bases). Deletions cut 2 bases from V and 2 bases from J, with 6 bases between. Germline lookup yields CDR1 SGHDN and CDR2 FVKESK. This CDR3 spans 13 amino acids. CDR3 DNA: TGTGCCAGCAGCCAACAGGGAAACTATGGCTACACCTTC. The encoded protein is CASSQQGNYGYTF.

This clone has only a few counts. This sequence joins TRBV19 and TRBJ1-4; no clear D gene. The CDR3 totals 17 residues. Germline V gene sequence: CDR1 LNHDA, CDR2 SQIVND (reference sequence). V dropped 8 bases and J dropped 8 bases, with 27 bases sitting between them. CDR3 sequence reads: CASRSPSLRTLGEKLFF. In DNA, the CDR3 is TGTGCCAGTCGGAGTCCTTCTCTACGGACTCTTGGAGAAAAACTGTTTTTT.

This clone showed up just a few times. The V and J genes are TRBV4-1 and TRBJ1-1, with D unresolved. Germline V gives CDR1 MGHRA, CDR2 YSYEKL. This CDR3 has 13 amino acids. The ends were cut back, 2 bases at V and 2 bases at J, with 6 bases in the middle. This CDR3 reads CASSQNSNTEAFF. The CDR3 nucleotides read TGCGCCAGCAGCCAAAATAGTAACACTGAAGCTTTCTTT.

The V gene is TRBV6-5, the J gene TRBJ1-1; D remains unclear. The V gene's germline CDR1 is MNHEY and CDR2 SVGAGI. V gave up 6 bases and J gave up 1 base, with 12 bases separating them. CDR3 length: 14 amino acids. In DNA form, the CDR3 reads TGTGCCAGCAGCCTCCGGGAGCGGAACACTGAAGCTTTCTTT. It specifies CASSLRERNTEAFF.

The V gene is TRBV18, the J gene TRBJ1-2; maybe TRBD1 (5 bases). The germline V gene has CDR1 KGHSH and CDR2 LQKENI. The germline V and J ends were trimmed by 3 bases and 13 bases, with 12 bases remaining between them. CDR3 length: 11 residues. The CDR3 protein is CASSPAQGLTF. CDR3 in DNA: TGTGCCAGCTCACCTGCCCAGGGCCTCACCTTC.

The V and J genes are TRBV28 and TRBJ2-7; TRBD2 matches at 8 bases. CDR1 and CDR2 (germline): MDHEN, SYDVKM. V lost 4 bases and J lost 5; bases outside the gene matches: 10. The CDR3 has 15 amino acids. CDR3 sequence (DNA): TGTGCCAGCAGTTCCTCCGGGAGCGGGGGTGACGAGCAGTACTTC. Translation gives CASSSSGSGGDEQYF.

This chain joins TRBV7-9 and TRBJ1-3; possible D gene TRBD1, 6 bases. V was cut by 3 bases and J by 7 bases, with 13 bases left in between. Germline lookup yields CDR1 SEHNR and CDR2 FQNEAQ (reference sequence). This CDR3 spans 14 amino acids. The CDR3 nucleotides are TGTGCCAGCAGCTTCCCCCCAACAGGGAACACCATATATTTT. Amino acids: CASSFPPTGNTIYF.

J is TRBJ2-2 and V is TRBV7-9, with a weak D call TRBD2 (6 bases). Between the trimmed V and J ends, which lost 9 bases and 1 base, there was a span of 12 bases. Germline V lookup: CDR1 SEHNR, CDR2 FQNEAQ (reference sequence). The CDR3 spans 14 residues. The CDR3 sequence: CASPGGVNTGELFF. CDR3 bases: TGTGCCAGTCCTGGAGGGGTGAACACCGGGGAGCTGTTTTTT.

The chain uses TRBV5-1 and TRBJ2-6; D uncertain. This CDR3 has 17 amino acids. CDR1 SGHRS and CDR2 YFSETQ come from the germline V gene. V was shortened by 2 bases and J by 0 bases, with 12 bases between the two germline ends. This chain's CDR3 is CASSFPDGISGANVLTF. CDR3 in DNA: TGCGCCAGCAGCTTCCCAGATGGCATCTCTGGGGCCAACGTCCTGACTTTC. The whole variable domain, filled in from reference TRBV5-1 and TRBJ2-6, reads KAGVTQTPRYLIKTRGQQVTLSCSPISGHRSVSWYQQTPGQGLQFLFEYFSETQRNKGNFPGRFSGRQFSNSRSEMNVSTLELGDSALYLCASSFPDGISGANVLTFGAGSRLTVL.

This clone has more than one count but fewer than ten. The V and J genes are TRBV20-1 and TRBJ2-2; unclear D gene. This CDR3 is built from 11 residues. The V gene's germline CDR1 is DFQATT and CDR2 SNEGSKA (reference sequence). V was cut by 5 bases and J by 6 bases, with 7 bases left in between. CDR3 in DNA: TGCAGTGCTGGCTCCCCCGGGGAGCTGTTTTTT. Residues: CSAGSPGELFF.

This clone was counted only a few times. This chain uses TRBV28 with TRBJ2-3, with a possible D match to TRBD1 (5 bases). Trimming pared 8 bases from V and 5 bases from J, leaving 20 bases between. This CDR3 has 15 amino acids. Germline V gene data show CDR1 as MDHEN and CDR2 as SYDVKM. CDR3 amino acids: CASLTNVRDGDTQYF. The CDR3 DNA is TGTGCCAGCTTGACAAATGTCAGGGATGGAGATACGCAGTATTTT.

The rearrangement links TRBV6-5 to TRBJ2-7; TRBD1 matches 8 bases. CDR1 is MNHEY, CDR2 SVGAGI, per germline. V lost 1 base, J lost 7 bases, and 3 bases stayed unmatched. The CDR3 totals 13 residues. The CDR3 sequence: CASSYFRTGEQYF. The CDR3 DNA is TGTGCCAGCAGTTACTTTAGGACAGGGGAGCAGTACTTC.

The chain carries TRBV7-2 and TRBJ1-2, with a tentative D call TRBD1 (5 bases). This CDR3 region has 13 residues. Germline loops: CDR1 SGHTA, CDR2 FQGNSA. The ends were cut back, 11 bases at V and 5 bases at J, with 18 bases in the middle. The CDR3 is CAGGEGRSYGYTF. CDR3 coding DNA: TGTGCCGGTGGGGAGGGACGGAGTTATGGCTACACCTTC.

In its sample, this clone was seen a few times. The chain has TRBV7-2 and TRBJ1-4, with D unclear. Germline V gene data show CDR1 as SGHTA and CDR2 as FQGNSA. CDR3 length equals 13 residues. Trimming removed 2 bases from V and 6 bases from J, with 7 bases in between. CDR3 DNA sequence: TGTGCCAGCAGCTTACTCGCGGATGAAAAACTGTTTTTT. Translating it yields CASSLLADEKLFF.

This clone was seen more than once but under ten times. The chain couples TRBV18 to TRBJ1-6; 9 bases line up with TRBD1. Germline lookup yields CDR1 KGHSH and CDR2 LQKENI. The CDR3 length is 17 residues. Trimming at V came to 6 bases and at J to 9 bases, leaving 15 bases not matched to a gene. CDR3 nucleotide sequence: TGTGCCAGCTCGCCTAACCGACAGGGGGTTAGTAGTTCACCCCTCCACTTT. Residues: CASSPNRQGVSSSPLHF.

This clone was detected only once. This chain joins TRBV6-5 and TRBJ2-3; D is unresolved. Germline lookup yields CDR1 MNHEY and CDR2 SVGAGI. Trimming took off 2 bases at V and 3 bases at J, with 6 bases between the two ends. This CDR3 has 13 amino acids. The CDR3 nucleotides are TGTGCCAGCAGTTACCAGGAAACAGATACGCAGTATTTT. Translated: CASSYQETDTQYF.

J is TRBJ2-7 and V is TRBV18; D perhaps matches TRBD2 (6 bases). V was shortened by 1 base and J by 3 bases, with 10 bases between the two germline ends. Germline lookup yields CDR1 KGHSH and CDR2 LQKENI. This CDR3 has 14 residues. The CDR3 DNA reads TGTGCCAGCTCACCACGGCGGGACGGCTACGAGCAGTACTTC. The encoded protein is CASSPRRDGYEQYF.

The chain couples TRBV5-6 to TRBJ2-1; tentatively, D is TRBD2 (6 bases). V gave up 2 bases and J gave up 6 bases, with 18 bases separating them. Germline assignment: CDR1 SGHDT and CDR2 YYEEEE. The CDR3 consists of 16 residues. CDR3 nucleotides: TGTGCCAGCAGCTTTTTCCTCGGGACTGCGCCCAATGAGCAGTTCTTC. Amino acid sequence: CASSFFLGTAPNEQFF.

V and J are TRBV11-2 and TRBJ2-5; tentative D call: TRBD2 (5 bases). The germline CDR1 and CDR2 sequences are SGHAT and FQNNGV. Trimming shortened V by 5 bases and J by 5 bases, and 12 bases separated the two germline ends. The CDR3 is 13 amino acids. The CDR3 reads CASSARARETQYF. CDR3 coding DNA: TGTGCCAGCAGCGCGCGGGCCAGGGAGACCCAGTACTTC.